This TCR beta chain was sequenced in a study of T cell responses to AZD1222 COVID-19 vaccine (dated by TCRdb to the early 2020s). Background for the entire study: TCR sequencing was performed for roughly 250 trial participants, of whom some 200 were given two doses of AZD1222 and about 25 were given two doses of MenACWY control vaccine. Trial participants were enrolled by age into subgroups of 18-55, 56-69 and 70-plus years, and around 150, 28 and 57 TCR-sequenced participants, respectively, were included in these subgroups.

CDR1 and CDR2, looked up from the germline V gene, are SGHAT and FQNNGV. Here V drops 5 bases and J drops 8 bases, and the junction holds 6 bases not matched to any gene. The CDR3 spans 14 residues, from the cysteine through the phenylalanine. The DNA shown is the 42-base CDR3, in frame from base 1. A remark on this clone: It has no known antigen specificity. It has no much larger one-base neighbor in the sample; base qualities were not kept.

The sample's time point label, in plain terms: about 28 days (+/-7) after the second vaccine dose. Because spike-specific TCR depth and breadth did not differ between the two schedules, AZD1222 recipients who got a second dose at roughly 4 weeks were pooled with those who got a second dose at roughly 12 weeks. Samples from vaccinated people were obtained from the UK trials COV001 and COV002, which included a single-blind randomized controlled phase 2/3 trial of AZD1222 (ChAdOx1 nCoV-19) in healthy adults. Trial participant PBMC samples were collected at day 0 and day 28 after the second dose for TCRbeta chain sequencing. The CDR3 regions of human TCRbeta chains were subjected to immunosequencing. In the authors' own workflow: TCRs in the repertoires were matched against a reference library of SARS-CoV-2-specific TCRs that had been generated with the MIRA antigen-specificity platform. Breadth was defined as the fraction of unique TCRs that were SARS-CoV-2-associated, and depth was defined as the fraction of total T cells that were SARS-CoV-2-associated. Using the MIRA data, each spike-specific TCR was assigned both to the spike region to which the TCR was reactive and to a CD4 or CD8 class. Log10-transformed breadth and depth values were compared by one-way ANOVA with Sidak's multiple comparisons tests. The clones in this table, taken by TCRdb from immuneACCESS, are in-frame only. Not every clone is retained; where verified, under half of the shortfall comes from an unresolved V gene, and the cause of the rest is unknown. The V and J calls and the clone size are those of that table, but D and trimming were determined from the DNA. Present in this sample are about 130,000 clones, around 90% of which were seen just once. The top ten clonotypes cover around 5% of the sample.

General findings and caveats noted by the study authors: Because no samples from the day 14 peak response were available, repertoires could be characterized only after the peak T cell response. The whole spike protein was spanned by vaccine-associated CD4 TCRs, and dominant responses were seen in regions 160-218 and 743-854. Only six AZD1222 recipients were SARS-CoV-2 seropositive at baseline, limiting conclusions about previously exposed vaccinees. Epitopes outside the regions mutated in the B.1.351 and B.1.1.7 variants were reportedly recognized by nearly half of the unique spike-specific TCRs. The 56-69-year group was small, and its depth increase did not reach significance, likely because of low power. Participants were mostly white British and included more females than males, and it was suggested by the authors that clonal diversity may have been underestimated. Spike-specific TCR breadth and depth rose significantly after two AZD1222 doses compared with day 0 and with MenACWY recipients.

This sample comprised peripheral blood, obtained 28 days after the second AZD1222 dose. The receptor was derived from an adult who received the AZD1222 COVID-19 vaccine. Recombination linked TRBV11-2 to TRBJ2-3; TRBD2 fits 11 bases in the junction. The nucleotides read TGTGCCAGCAGCGCCGGACTAGCGGGCGGTACGCAGTATTTT. Its protein is CASSAGLAGGTQYF.